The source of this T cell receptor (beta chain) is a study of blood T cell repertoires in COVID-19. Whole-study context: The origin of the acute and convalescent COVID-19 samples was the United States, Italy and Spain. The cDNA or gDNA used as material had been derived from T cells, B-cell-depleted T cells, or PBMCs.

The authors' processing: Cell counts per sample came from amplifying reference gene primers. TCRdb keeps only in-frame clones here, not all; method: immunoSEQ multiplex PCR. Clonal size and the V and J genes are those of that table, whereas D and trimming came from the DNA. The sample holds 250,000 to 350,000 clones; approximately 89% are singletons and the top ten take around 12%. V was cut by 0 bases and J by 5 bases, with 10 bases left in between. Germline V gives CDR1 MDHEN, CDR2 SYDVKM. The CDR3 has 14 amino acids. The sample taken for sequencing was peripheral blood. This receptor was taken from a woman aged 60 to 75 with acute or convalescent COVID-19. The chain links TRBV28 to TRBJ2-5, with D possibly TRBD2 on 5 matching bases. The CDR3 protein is CASSLWRVRETQYF. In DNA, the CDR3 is TGTGCCAGCAGTTTATGGCGGGTCAGGGAGACCCAGTACTTC.